One sample yielded the 21 T cell receptor beta chains listed below, sequenced in a study of CD4+ T cells in melanoma. Assay used: immunoSEQ multiplex PCR; TCRdb lists only in-frame clones, some missing. The sample yields tens of thousands of clones, 60% to 75% seen once. The sequenced material came from tumor tissue. These receptors all come from a human donor with melanoma.

The chain employs TRBV5-1 and TRBJ2-1, with TRBD2 identical over 11 bases. Germline V lookup: CDR1 SGHRS, CDR2 YFSETQ. Germline trimming cut 1 base from V and 5 bases from J; bases unmatched to any gene: 2. This CDR3 is 15 amino acids long. CDR3 protein: CASSLPGLADNEQFF. CDR3 nucleotide sequence: TGCGCCAGCAGCTTGCCGGGACTAGCGGACAATGAGCAGTTCTTC.

V is TRBV27 and J is TRBJ1-5; TRBD1 is a possible D gene (6 bases). CDR3 length equals 15 residues. Trimming removed 7 bases from V and 4 bases from J, with 17 bases in between. The V gene's germline CDR1 is MNHEY and CDR2 SMNVEV (reference sequence). CDR3 in amino acids: CASTPGPGVNQPQHF. Here the CDR3 DNA reads TGTGCCAGCACCCCCGGGCCAGGGGTAAATCAGCCCCAGCATTTT.

The gene calls are TRBV11-2 and TRBJ1-1; D remains ambiguous. This CDR3 has 13 residues. Germline V CDR1 and CDR2: SGHAT, FQNNGV. V lost 7 bases and J 3 bases, leaving 12 bases between the germline ends. CDR3 amino acids: CASNPSWYTEAFF. For the CDR3, the DNA is TGTGCCAGCAACCCTTCATGGTACACTGAAGCTTTCTTT.

In this sample, this clone turned up many times. The rearrangement uses TRBV19 and TRBJ1-1; tentative D call: TRBD1 (5 bases). Germline V CDR1 and CDR2: LNHDA, SQIVND (reference sequence). Trimming took 5 bases from V and 6 from J, leaving 13 bases between them. The CDR3 is 13 residues long. The CDR3 DNA reads TGTGCCAGTAGTTCGGACCCGGGGGCTGAAGCTTTCTTT. It specifies CASSSDPGAEAFF.

The gene calls are TRBV7-2 and TRBJ2-3; 8 positions agree with TRBD2. Germline values: CDR1 SGHTA, CDR2 FQGNSA. The junction had 11 bases not matched to a gene; V was cut back by 1 base and J by 5 bases. This CDR3 comprises 17 residues. CDR3 amino acids: CASSLDLRGGEGDTQYF. The CDR3 DNA reads as TGTGCCAGCAGCTTAGACCTTCGGGGGGGTGAGGGAGATACGCAGTATTTT.

The V and J genes are TRBV5-8 and TRBJ2-1; perhaps TRBD2 as D (6 bases). CDR1 and CDR2 from the germline V gene are SGHTS and YDEGEE. The CDR3 covers 13 residues. The V end lost 2 bases, the J end lost 7 bases, and 10 bases lay between the germline ends. The CDR3 DNA follows: TGTGCCAGCAGCTTTTCAGGAGGGAATGAGCAGTTCTTC. Translating it yields CASSFSGGNEQFF.

Concerning this clone itself: This CDR3 is also generated by other DNA sequences in the sample. V is TRBV27 and J is TRBJ2-3; 7 bases line up with TRBD2. Per the germline V gene, CDR1 is MNHEY and CDR2 is SMNVEV (reference sequence). After removal of 4 bases from V and 4 bases from J, the junction contained 2 bases not matched to a gene. CDR3 length equals 13 residues. This CDR3 reads CASSWGGADTQYF. The CDR3 coding sequence is TGTGCCAGCAGTTGGGGGGGGGCAGATACGCAGTATTTT.

This clone appeared once. This chain uses TRBV30 with TRBJ2-3; unclear D gene. This CDR3 is 17 amino acids long. The V end lost 1 base, the J end lost 0 bases, and 17 bases lay between the germline ends. CDR1 is GTSNPN, CDR2 SVGIG, per germline (reference sequence). The CDR3: CAWSGQGLGSSTDTQYF. The CDR3 DNA reads TGTGCCTGGAGTGGACAAGGGTTAGGGTCTAGCACAGATACGCAGTATTTT.

This CDR3 reads CASSELYLNTEAFF. The CDR3 bases are TGTGCCAGCAGTGAGCTCTATCTGAACACTGAAGCTTTCTTT. This chain uses TRBV2 with TRBJ1-1; D gene ambiguous. Trimming left V 3 bases short and J 0 bases short, with 8 bases between. CDR1 and CDR2 (germline): SNHLY, FYNNEI. CDR3 length equals 14 residues.

The CDR3 sequence: CASSPGRGKETQYF. The CDR3 DNA sequence: TGTGCCAGCAGCCCCGGGAGAGGGAAAGAGACCCAGTACTTC. The chain carries TRBV5-5 and TRBJ2-5; D may be TRBD2 (6 bases). Trimming stripped 4 bases from V and 3 bases from J, with 13 bases between. The CDR3 is 14 residues long. Germline CDR1 is SGHKS and CDR2 is YYEKEE (reference sequence). Using reference TRBV5-5 and TRBJ2-5 for the parts outside the CDR3, the full variable domain is DAGVTQSPTHLIKTRGQQVTLRCSPISGHKSVSWYQQVLGQGPQFIFQYYEKEERGRGNFPDRFSARQFPNYSSELNVNALLLGDSALYLCASSPGRGKETQYFGPGTRLLVL.

The V gene is TRBV27, the J gene TRBJ2-1; 7 nucleotides match TRBD1. The CDR3 runs to 14 residues. V dropped 6 bases and J dropped 4; count of bases not matched to a gene: 6. Germline loops: CDR1 MNHEY, CDR2 SMNVEV (reference sequence). The CDR3 loop reads CASRVGDSYNEQFF. For the CDR3, the DNA is TGTGCCAGCAGAGTGGGGGACAGTTACAATGAGCAGTTCTTC.

V usage is TRBV7-9 and J usage is TRBJ2-3; 12 nucleotides match TRBD1. CDR3 length: 17 amino acids. Germline CDR1 and CDR2: SEHNR and FQNEAQ (reference sequence). Trimming at V came to 7 bases and at J to 11 bases, leaving 19 bases not matched to a gene. This CDR3 reads CASNTLAGTGGGMVQYF. CDR3 bases: TGTGCCAGCAACACCCTAGCAGGGACAGGGGGCGGGATGGTGCAGTATTTT.

This clone was seen repeatedly, ten times or more. This chain uses TRBV9 with TRBJ2-1, with D possibly being TRBD1 (6 bases). The V gene's germline CDR1 is SGDLS and CDR2 YYNGEE. The CDR3 has 13 amino acids. V was pared by 4 bases and J by 5 bases, with 10 bases between. For the CDR3, the DNA is TGTGCCAGCAGCACAAGGGGGAACAATGAGCAGTTCTTC. Translating gives CASSTRGNNEQFF.

This clone was counted ten times or more. V is TRBV2 and J is TRBJ2-2, with no clear D. In germline, CDR1 is SNHLY, CDR2 FYNNEI. The V gene lost 7 bases and the J gene lost 8 bases, with 8 bases spanning the gap. CDR3 length: 11 residues. Here the CDR3 reads CASTEFGELFF. CDR3 DNA sequence: TGTGCCAGCACGGAGTTTGGGGAGCTGTTTTTT.

CDR3 in DNA: TGTGCCAGCAGCTTAGCGACAGGGTGGACCTACGAGCAGTACTTC. It codes for CASSLATGWTYEQYF. V gene TRBV7-9 combines with J gene TRBJ2-7; TRBD1 aligns across 7 bases. The germline gives CDR1 SEHNR, CDR2 FQNEAQ (reference sequence). V was pared by 0 bases and J by 2 bases, with 4 bases of the junction left unmatched. The CDR3 has 15 amino acids.

This clone was seen a few times. V usage is TRBV28 and J usage is TRBJ2-7; D may be TRBD2 (5 bases). V dropped 6 bases and J dropped 6 bases, with 9 bases sitting between them. This CDR3 is 11 amino acids long. Germline CDR1 MDHEN, CDR2 SYDVKM. CDR3 amino acids: CASSRTGEQYF. The CDR3 nucleotides are TGTGCCAGCAGCCGGACTGGCGAGCAGTACTTC.

As to this clone: Its ends do not fully match the called genes, so a read error is possible. The chain employs TRBV7-7 and TRBJ2-3; D gene uncertain. The CDR3 has 13 amino acids. CDR1 is SSHAT and CDR2 is FNYEAQ in the germline V gene (reference sequence). CDR3 DNA: TGTGCTAGCAGCTTGTCAGAAGCAGATACGCAGTATTTT. Its protein is CASSLSEADTQYF.

This clone was detected ten times or more. V and J are TRBV27 and TRBJ1-2; 7 bases are shared with TRBD1. Germline V gene sequence: CDR1 MNHEY, CDR2 SMNVEV (reference sequence). The junction had 3 bases not matched to a gene; V was cut back by 1 base and J by 4 bases. The CDR3 spans 14 residues. The CDR3 loop reads CASSLWAGGYGYTF. CDR3 bases: TGTGCCAGCAGTTTATGGGCAGGGGGCTATGGCTACACCTTC.

This clone was seen only a few times. The gene calls are TRBV9 and TRBJ1-1; 7 bases fit TRBD1. The CDR3 is 14 amino acids. Germline CDR1 reads SGDLS; CDR2 reads YYNGEE. Unmatched junction bases numbered 3, after V lost 1 base and J lost 3 bases. The CDR3 spells CASSVQGVDTEAFF. CDR3 DNA sequence: TGTGCCAGCAGCGTACAGGGGGTGGACACTGAAGCTTTCTTT.

This clone was seen more than once but under ten times. This chain uses TRBV6-1 with TRBJ1-6; no clear D. The ends were cut back, 4 bases at V and 6 bases at J, with 19 bases in the middle. This CDR3 comprises 17 residues. Germline V gives CDR1 MNHNS, CDR2 SASEGT. Here the CDR3 reads CASSAPGVGLRNSPLHF. The CDR3 DNA sequence: TGTGCCAGCAGTGCACCAGGCGTCGGGCTTCGTAATTCACCCCTCCACTTT.

This chain links TRBV7-2 with TRBJ1-1; TRBD1 agrees at 7 bases. This CDR3 has 13 residues. Germline V gene data show CDR1 as SGHTA and CDR2 as FQGNSA. Trimming cost V 2 bases and J 3 bases; bases outside gene matches: 0. The CDR3 is CASSLQGDTEAFF. CDR3 in DNA: TGTGCCAGCAGCTTACAGGGGGACACTGAAGCTTTCTTT.